This T cell receptor (beta chain) emerged from a study of identical twins. Germline-derived CDR1 and CDR2 are SQVTM and ANQGSEA. This CDR3 is 10 amino acids long. Trimming stripped 4 bases from V and 4 bases from J, with 4 bases between. Study results and caveats: With monozygotic twins, out-of-frame TCR alpha sharing exceeded what models estimated.

This clonotype was found many times. Its antigen is undetermined. One entry per CDR3 protein, called by TCRdb with MiXCR from the 5' RACE reads. This sample has 690,000 or so distinct CDR3 sequences, with over 8.5% found just once. This sample was shared with a second study, whose subject was yellow fever vaccine responses in identical twins.

The sequencing input was PBMCs. The chain employs TRBV29-1 and TRBJ2-5; the D is unclear. This clonotype was sampled from a woman between 18 and 29 years old in good health. CDR3 nucleotide sequence: TGCAGCGTTGTCTCAGAGACCCAGTACTTC. It translates to CSVVSETQYF. Full variable domain (remainder filled in from reference TRBV29-1 and TRBJ2-5): SAVISQKPSRDICQRGTSLTIQCQVDSQVTMMFWYRQQPGQSLTLIATANQGSEATYESGFVIDKFPISRPNLTFSTLTVSNMSPEDSSIYLCSVVSETQYFGPGTRLLVL.